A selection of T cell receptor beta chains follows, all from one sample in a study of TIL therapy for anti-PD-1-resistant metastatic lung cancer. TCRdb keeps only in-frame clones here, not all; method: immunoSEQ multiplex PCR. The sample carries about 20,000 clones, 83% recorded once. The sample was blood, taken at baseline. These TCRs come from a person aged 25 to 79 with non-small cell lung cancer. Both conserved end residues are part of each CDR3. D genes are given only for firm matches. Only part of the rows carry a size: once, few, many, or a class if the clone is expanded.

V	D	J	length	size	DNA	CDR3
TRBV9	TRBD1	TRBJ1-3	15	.	TGTGCCAGCAGCCCGAGGGACAGCTCTGGAAACACCATATATTTT	CASSPRDSSGNTIYF
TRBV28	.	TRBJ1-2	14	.	TGTGCCAGCAGTGTCGGACAGCTCTTCTATGGCTACACCTTC	CASSVGQLFYGYTF
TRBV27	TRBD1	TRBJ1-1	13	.	TGTGCCAGCAGTCGACAGGGCAACACTGAAGCTTTCTTT	CASSRQGNTEAFF
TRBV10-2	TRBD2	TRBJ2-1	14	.	TGCGCCAGTGCCGGGACTAGCCCCTACAATGAGCAGTTCTTC	CASAGTSPYNEQFF
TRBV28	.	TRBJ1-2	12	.	TGTGCCAGCAGGCCGGTAGGATATGGCTACACCTTC	CASRPVGYGYTF
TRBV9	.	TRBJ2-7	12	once	TGTGCCAGCAGCAGGACAGATTACGAGCAGTACTTC	CASSRTDYEQYF
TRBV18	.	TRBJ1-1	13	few	TGTGCCAGCTCACTGGGACAGAACACTGAAGCTTTCTTT	CASSLGQNTEAFF
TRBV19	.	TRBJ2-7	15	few	TGTGCCAGTAGTATTTCGAGGGGCCCTCTCTACGAGCAGTACTTC	CASSISRGPLYEQYF
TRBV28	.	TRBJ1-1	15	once	TGTGCCAGCAGTTTACGGGGCAGAATGAACACTGAAGCTTTCTTT	CASSLRGRMNTEAFF
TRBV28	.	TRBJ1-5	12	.	TGTGCCAGCAGTTTACAGTATCAGCCCCAGCATTTT	CASSLQYQPQHF
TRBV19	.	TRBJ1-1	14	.	TGTGCCAGTAGTATGGGCCGTGATGGAACTGAAGCTTTCTTT	CASSMGRDGTEAFF